This T cell receptor (beta chain) was observed in a study of cytomegalovirus exposure and HLA in healthy donors. Study-wide findings and caveats: Sequencing had likely introduced a cluster of highly shared sequence variants as an artifact.

The CDR3 extends over 15 amino acids. V was trimmed by 3 bases and J by 3 bases, leaving 12 bases between them. Germline CDR1 and CDR2: LNHDA and SQIVND (reference sequence). Points on this clone: The antigen is not known.

It was with 60 Vbeta and 13 Jbeta primers that the PCR ran. The data were produced by immunoSEQ multiplex PCR, yet TCRdb's version contains in-frame clones alone and is incomplete. This sample has some 200,000 clones, with 84% found just once. The clonotype was recovered from a woman in her forties or fifties in good health and CMV-seropositive. The V call is TRBV19, the J call TRBJ1-5; a weak D match, TRBD1 (6 bases). The sample consisted of PBMCs. The CDR3 nucleotides are TGTGCCAGTAGTATCCAAGGGGGAATCAATCAGCCCCAGCATTTT. Translation: CASSIQGGINQPQHF.